This is a list of T cell receptor beta chains from one sample in a study of blood T cell repertoires in COVID-19. This table comes from immunoSEQ multiplex PCR, and its TCRdb copy is limited to in-frame clones, with some not included. In the table there are roughly 270,000 clones, 85% of which are singletons. Sequencing input: PBMCs or T cells enriched from blood (not recorded which). The receptors derive from a woman aged 50 to 65 who had recovered from COVID-19. CDR3s include the opening cysteine and the closing phenylalanine or tryptophan.

v_call: TRBV11-2
cdr3_aa: CASSSLSGTSSYEQYF

v_call: TRBV3-1/TRBV3-2
cdr3_aa: CASSQELAGGREQFF

v_call: TRBV28
cdr3_aa: CASRGASDRDYEQYF

v_call: TRBV2
cdr3_aa: CASNRGGRDTEAFF

v_call: TRBV29-1
cdr3_aa: CSAGGLTGAKETQYF

v_call: TRBV5-6
cdr3_aa: CASSLDGQIREYF

v_call: TRBV18
cdr3_aa: CASSPGTGREQYF

v_call: TRBV5-1
cdr3_aa: CASSLGTGRIWNTEAFF

v_call: TRBV28
cdr3_aa: CASSSDRSNYGYTF

v_call: TRBV9
cdr3_aa: CASSNRDRGWNGYTF

v_call: TRBV5-4
cdr3_aa: CASSLGTPPDQYF

v_call: TRBV4-1
cdr3_aa: CASSRASNRGTGAYEQYF

v_call: TRBV11-2
cdr3_aa: CASSPALQGAGYGYTF

v_call: TRBV30
cdr3_aa: CAWSVPGFNYGYTF

v_call: TRBV9
cdr3_aa: CASSVAPGQSYEQYF

v_call: TRBV15
cdr3_aa: CATSRDARRGTEAFF

v_call: TRBV19
cdr3_aa: CASRETGRRDTEAFF

v_call: TRBV7-9
cdr3_aa: CASSLDGTGSYEQYF

v_call: TRBV9
cdr3_aa: CASSAMGQTIPLGYTF

v_call: TRBV27
cdr3_aa: CASSPVLGVGEQYF

v_call: TRBV24-1
cdr3_aa: CATSDPGQVGGYTF

v_call: TRBV30
cdr3_aa: CAWSVGGGVTEAFF

v_call: TRBV5-4
cdr3_aa: CASNPGTLGTEAFF

v_call: TRBV19
cdr3_aa: CASKGTSGRFPAEQYF

v_call: TRBV27
cdr3_aa: CASTEQIGGRVTEAFF

v_call: TRBV3-1/TRBV3-2
cdr3_aa: CASSQALAGVVTQYF

v_call: TRBV27
cdr3_aa: CASSLGTAYEQYF

v_call: TRBV5-1
cdr3_aa: CASSLARGLEEKLFF

v_call: TRBV11-2
cdr3_aa: CASSPSRGGYGYTF